This T cell receptor beta chain was recorded in a study of human versus mouse CDR3 diversity and MHC coevolution. Study-wide results and limits: Clonal inequality was lowest in most of the three human donors. On average, humans showed more CDR3 deletions and insertions than mice. Humans had the largest estimated TCR beta repertoire, about 1.5 million clonotypes.

The CDR3 totals 14 residues. V lost 2 bases and J 5 bases, leaving 13 bases between the germline ends. The germline gives CDR1 SGDLS, CDR2 YYNGEE. Generated by immunoSEQ multiplex PCR, the TCRdb table keeps only in-frame clones and is missing some. The sample holds tens of thousands of clones, over 85% seen once. This clone occurred once. Its antigen is not known. The chain links TRBV9 to TRBJ2-5; perhaps TRBD2 as D (6 bases). The receptor comes from a person aged 25 to 69 in good health. The sequencing input was naive CD4+ T cells from blood. Subset of the sample: CD45RO-negative CD62L-positive naive CD4 T cells. This CDR3 is CASSVKGSGETQYF. The CDR3 nucleotides are TGTGCCAGCAGCGTCAAAGGTAGCGGTGAGACCCAGTACTTC.